Included here is one T cell receptor (beta chain) sequence, with context. No antigen is known for it. Base qualities are not at hand, and no much larger clone is one base apart. The sample originates from a study of blood T cell repertoires in COVID-19 (dated by TCRdb to between 2020 and 2021). Regarding the complete study: Samples from collaborators originated in the United States, Italy and Spain and spanned both the acute and convalescent phases of COVID-19. The material from the prospective study consisted of cDNA or gDNA derived from T cells, B-cell-depleted T cells, or PBMCs. The dataset comprised deeply sampled blood TCRbeta repertoires from subjects exposed to, actively infected with, or recovered from COVID-19. The repertoires were made available in a free public database intended to serve as a resource for research on the immune response to SARS-CoV-2. The samples were drawn from the first 160 participants of the ongoing ImmuneRACE study and from some 1,300 subjects provided by 6 global collaborators. A de-identified subject ID, COVID-19 status, age in years and sex were almost always included in the sample metadata. Where available, HLA class I and class II types were obtained from metadata supplied by the sample provider rather than from assay-based typing.

Overall study results and their limits: The quantity of clinical and demographic metadata differed by source and by participant and was supplied without curation.

Here V drops 6 bases and J drops 6 bases, and the junction holds 5 bases not matched to any gene. The germline V gene (reference sequence) provides CDR1 LGHDT and CDR2 YNNKEL. Including the terminal cysteine and phenylalanine, the CDR3 comprises 14 residues. Left in the record is the CDR3 DNA by itself, 42 bases read in frame from the first base. The immunoSEQ Assay, a bias-controlled multiplex PCR, was used to amplify TCRbeta CDR3 regions from genomic DNA. The published analysis was carried out like this. The number of nucleated cells in each sample was estimated by amplification of reference gene primers within the assay. Sequence reads were collapsed and filtered to measure the absolute abundance of every unique TCRbeta CDR3 rearrangement. For each sample, productive Simpson clonality was calculated by taking the square root of Simpson's diversity index across productive rearrangements. Entries here come from immuneACCESS through TCRdb and include only in-frame sequences with V and J called. Some clones fail to appear in such tables; in the studies checked, an unresolved V gene covers under half of the shortfall, and the cause of the remainder is unknown. That table supplies the V and J calls and clone size; D and trimming were determined from the DNA. The sample table contains 250,000 to 350,000 clones; only one count was recorded for over 75% of them. The leading ten clones occupy 6.5% to 9.5% of the sample.

Another Seattle source contributed samples from volunteer blood donors who had recovered from COVID-19. Each collaborating institution followed its own protocols to collect whole blood in K2EDTA tubes. For TCRbeta analysis, collaborators shipped samples as frozen whole blood, isolated PBMCs, or DNA extracted from either of those sample types. The V gene is TRBV3-1 (or the pseudogene TRBV3-2) and the J gene is TRBJ2-7; 13 central bases correspond to TRBD2. The source is a woman between 45 and 60 years old who had recovered from COVID-19. The sequencing sample was made of peripheral blood. The DNA sequence is TGTGCCAGCAGGCCGACTAGCGGGAGGACCGAGCAGTACTTC. Its protein product is CASRPTSGRTEQYF.